Following are 8 T cell receptor beta chains from one sample sequenced in a study of radiotherapy plus CTLA-4 blockade in lung cancer. Profiling relied on immunoSEQ multiplex PCR, and the TCRdb table lists in-frame clones only, not all of them. The table has roughly 100,000 clones, over 65% seen once. The starting material was peripheral blood, obtained from a patient treated with radiotherapy plus ipilimumab. All receptors derive from a human donor with non-small cell lung cancer that progressed on radiotherapy plus ipilimumab. Some clones in this sample may be carry-over from other donors' samples.

The CDR3 region is CASSQDGNSRAGTQYF. The CDR3 bases are TGCGCCAGCAGCCAAGATGGGAATTCTAGGGCGGGGACCCAGTACTTC. This rearrangement joins TRBV4-1 to TRBJ2-5, with D maybe TRBD2 (5 bases). Trimming removed 0 bases from V and 7 bases from J, with 18 bases in between. The CDR3 loop spans 16 amino acids. CDR1 and CDR2 (germline): MGHRA, YSYEKL.

This clone has more than one count but fewer than ten. The chain employs TRBV15 and TRBJ1-6; the D gene is possibly TRBD1 (5 bases). Germline CDR1 reads LNHNV; CDR2 reads YYDKDF (reference sequence). V lost 1 base and J lost 8, with 15 bases in between. CDR3 length equals 16 residues. CDR3 region: CATSRVGDLVDSPLHF. The CDR3 nucleotides are TGTGCCACCAGCAGAGTTGGGGACTTAGTCGATTCACCCCTCCACTTT. Full variable domain (outside the CDR3, taken from reference TRBV15 and TRBJ1-6): DAMVIQNPRYQVTQFGKPVTLSCSQTLNHNVMYWYQQKSSQAPKLLFHYYDKDFNNEADTPDNFQSRRPNTSFCFLDIRSPGLGDTAMYLCATSRVGDLVDSPLHFGNGTRLTVT.

The J gene is TRBJ2-2, the V gene TRBV28; possible D gene TRBD2, 5 bases. V gave up 4 bases and J gave up 9 bases, with 21 bases separating them. CDR1 MDHEN and CDR2 SYDVKM come from the germline V gene. This CDR3 spans 16 amino acids. The CDR3 DNA is TGTGCCAGCAGTTCTCCGCGACGGGGATTCCACCGGGAGCTGTTTTTT. Translated: CASSSPRRGFHRELFF.

The chain couples TRBV7-2 to TRBJ2-1; the D gene could be TRBD1 or TRBD2 (5 bases each). The CDR3 length is 16 residues. Germline V gene lookup returns CDR1 SGHTA and CDR2 FQGNSA. V was shortened by 0 bases and J by 7 bases, with 16 bases between the two germline ends. The CDR3 nucleotides read TGTGCCAGCAGCTTAGCGAATATGGGGGAAAGAAATGAGCAGTTCTTC. Translation: CASSLANMGERNEQFF.

This clone was seen once. An end of the junction does not agree with germline; a read error may underlie this. The chain combines TRBV7-7 with TRBJ2-4; D tentatively fits TRBD1 or TRBD2 (6 bases each). Germline V gene data show CDR1 as SSHAT and CDR2 as FNYEAQ (reference sequence). The CDR3 totals 15 residues. The CDR3 coding sequence is TGTGCTAGCAGGAACAAGGGGGGCCCGAAAAACATTCAGTACTTC. This translates into CASRNKGGPKNIQYF. Full variable domain (missing parts from reference TRBV7-7 and TRBJ2-4): GAGVSQSPRYKVTKRGQDVTLRCDPISSHATLYWYQQALGQGPEFLTYFNYEAQPDKSGLPSDRFSAERPEGSISTLTIQRTEQRDSAMYRCASRNKGGPKNIQYFGAGTRLSVL.

For the CDR3, the DNA is TGTGCCAGCAGCTCGCGGACAGGTCAAGAGACCCAGTACTTC. Translated, it gives CASSSRTGQETQYF. This chain uses TRBV5-5 with TRBJ2-5, with 7 bases aligning to TRBD1. The CDR3 is 14 residues long. Losses at the gene ends were 3 bases for V and 2 bases for J; bases not matched to a gene: 4. Germline loops: CDR1 SGHKS, CDR2 YYEKEE (reference sequence).

With respect to this clone: This specimen includes other DNA sequences encoding the same CDR3. The chain employs TRBV18 and TRBJ1-2; maybe TRBD1 (6 bases). The CDR3 is made up of 15 amino acids. Trimming took 2 bases from V and 0 from J, leaving 10 bases between them. Germline CDR1 KGHSH, CDR2 LQKENI. CDR3 protein: CASSPSTGPNYGYTF. The CDR3 DNA reads as TGTGCCAGCTCACCATCGACAGGACCTAACTATGGCTACACCTTC.

The chain recombines TRBV5-4 with TRBJ1-2; TRBD1 agrees at 7 bases. CDR3 length: 18 residues. With V trimmed by 4 bases and J by 6 bases, 21 bases remained unmatched. CDR1 SGHNT and CDR2 YYREEE come from the germline V gene (reference sequence). In DNA form, the CDR3 reads TGTGCCAGCAGCCCTTACCCCTCTCCCATGACAGGGAGGGATGGCTACACCTTC. Its translation: CASSPYPSPMTGRDGYTF. Complete variable domain (other parts from reference TRBV5-4 and TRBJ1-2): ETGVTQSPTHLIKTRGQQVTLRCSSQSGHNTVSWYQQALGQGPQFIFQYYREEENGRGNFPPRFSGLQFPNYSSELNVNALELDDSALYLCASSPYPSPMTGRDGYTFGSGTRLTVV.